The rows below give T cell receptor beta chains drawn from one sample of a study of cytomegalovirus exposure and HLA in healthy donors. Generated by immunoSEQ multiplex PCR, the TCRdb table keeps only in-frame clones and is missing some. The profile shows fewer than 200,000 clones, approximately 70% of them singletons. The sample was PBMCs. Source of these receptors: a man aged 35 to 55 in good health and CMV-seropositive. CDR3s include the opening cysteine and the closing phenylalanine or tryptophan. Each record gives: J gene, V gene, clone size, D gene, CDR3 DNA, CDR3 protein. The D gene is left open where the match is weak. Only some rows state a clone size, as once, few, many or a class for expanded clones.

TRBJ2-3 | TRBV27 | NA | NA | TGTGCCAGCAGCCTGGGAGGCACAGATACGCAGTATTTT | CASSLGGTDTQYF
TRBJ2-7 | TRBV11-2 | NA | TRBD2 | TGTGCCAGCAGCCGAGGACTAGCGGGGGGGAGCTCCTACGAGCAGTACTTC | CASSRGLAGGSSYEQYF
TRBJ2-7 | TRBV2 | NA | NA | TGTGCCAGCAGTGAAGGTTGGGGGGTGGGCTACGAGCAGTACTTC | CASSEGWGVGYEQYF
TRBJ1-5 | TRBV15 | NA | TRBD1 | TGTGCCACCAGCAGGGGACAGAGCAATCAGCCCCAGCATTTT | CATSRGQSNQPQHF
TRBJ1-2 | TRBV19 | few | NA | TGTGCCAGTAGTGTCCAGGGTGGTAGAGGCTACACCTTC | CASSVQGGRGYTF
TRBJ2-1 | TRBV6-1 | few | NA | TGTGCCAGCAGGCAGGGTGATGAGCAGTTCTTC | CASRQGDEQFF
TRBJ1-1 | TRBV21-1 | NA | NA | TGTGCCAGCAGCACTATTGACAGGGGGAGTCCGGACACTGAAGCTTTCTTT | CASSTIDRGSPDTEAFF
TRBJ2-1 | TRBV6-1 | NA | NA | TGTGCCAGCAGTGAATCTCTCGGGGATGAGCAGTTCTTC | CASSESLGDEQFF
TRBJ1-4 | TRBV27 | NA | TRBD1 | TGTGCCAGCAGTTCTACCGGGACAGGTGATGAAAAACTGTTTTTT | CASSSTGTGDEKLFF
TRBJ1-1 | TRBV19 | NA | NA | TGTGCCAGTAGCAGACAAGGCGAGCAAGCTTTCTTT | CASSRQGEQAFF
TRBJ1-1 | TRBV19 | NA | NA | TGTGCCAGTAGTTCCACAGTGAACACTGAAGCTTTCTTT | CASSSTVNTEAFF
TRBJ1-1 | TRBV5-6 | few | NA | TGTGCCAGCAGCTTTGGAACCCAGGTGAAGGACACTGAAGCTTTCTTT | CASSFGTQVKDTEAFF
TRBJ2-3 | TRBV6-1 | NA | NA | TGTGCCCTCGGGGATACGCAGTATTTT | CALGDTQYF
TRBJ2-2 | TRBV19 | NA | NA | TGTGCCAGTAGTCCTAACACCGGGGAGCTGTTTTTT | CASSPNTGELFF
TRBJ2-5 | TRBV2 | NA | NA | TGTGCCAGCAGTGAATGGCCTGCGGCGGAGACCCAGTACTTC | CASSEWPAAETQYF
TRBJ2-2 | TRBV10-3 | NA | NA | TGTGCCATCAGTGTGGGCTCAGGGGAGCTGTTTTTT | CAISVGSGELFF
TRBJ1-3 | TRBV25-1 | few | NA | TGTGCCAGCAGTGACCGGCGCGGGTATCCTGGAAACACCATATATTTT | CASSDRRGYPGNTIYF
TRBJ2-7 | TRBV6-6 | NA | TRBD1 | TGTGCCAGCAGCCAGGGACAGAGCTCCTACGAGCAGTACTTC | CASSQGQSSYEQYF
TRBJ2-2 | TRBV7-7 | NA | NA | TGTGCTAGCAGCTCCACAGGGAAGGCCGGGGAGCTGTTTTTT | CASSSTGKAGELFF
TRBJ2-6 | TRBV19 | NA | TRBD2 | TGTGCCACCCTAGCGGGGGCTAGCTCTGGGGCCAACGTCCTGACTTTC | CATLAGASSGANVLTF